The 16 T cell receptor beta chains below come from one sample, sequenced in a study of cytomegalovirus exposure and HLA in healthy donors. Researchers ran the PCR with 60 Vbeta and 13 Jbeta primers. The table came from immunoSEQ multiplex PCR; TCRdb's copy has only in-frame clones and leaves some out. The table lists about 150,000 clones, 68% of them singletons. The specimen sequenced was PBMCs. The origin of the receptors is a man aged 55 to 69 in good health and CMV-seronegative.

The V call is TRBV4-1, the J call TRBJ2-3; D is possibly TRBD2 (5 bases). The ends were cut back, 4 bases at V and 3 bases at J, with 17 bases in the middle. Germline V gives CDR1 MGHRA, CDR2 YSYEKL. The CDR3 runs to 16 residues. The CDR3 coding sequence is TGCGCCAGCAGCCGCGAGACTACTCCGGGGACAGATACGCAGTATTTT. Translating it yields CASSRETTPGTDTQYF.

This clone turned up a few times. The chain joins TRBV4-3 to TRBJ2-6, with 7 nucleotides matching TRBD1. Germline V CDR1 and CDR2: LGHNA, YSLEER. The trim removed 2 bases at V and 0 bases at J, leaving 4 bases unmatched. The CDR3 loop spans 17 amino acids. CDR3 sequence: CASSQQAGGSGANVLTF. The CDR3 nucleotides read TGCGCCAGCAGCCAACAAGCAGGGGGCTCTGGGGCCAACGTCCTGACTTTC.

The J gene is TRBJ1-6, the V gene TRBV19; 8 bases align to TRBD1. Trimming took 6 bases from V and 2 from J; bases not matched to a gene: 0. CDR3 length: 14 amino acids. Germline CDR1 is LNHDA and CDR2 is SQIVND (reference sequence). Written as DNA, the CDR3 is TGTGCCAGTAGGGACAGGGCCTATAATTCACCCCTCCACTTT. It is translated as CASRDRAYNSPLHF.

The V gene is TRBV11-2, the J gene TRBJ2-3, with TRBD1 identical over 11 bases. There are 14 residues in the CDR3. Germline assignment: CDR1 SGHAT and CDR2 FQNNGV. Losses at the gene ends were 4 bases for V and 5 bases for J; bases not matched to a gene: 2. The CDR3 sequence: CASSSGQGEDTQYF. The CDR3 DNA is TGTGCCAGCAGCTCGGGACAGGGGGAAGATACGCAGTATTTT.

This clone was recorded once. The chain carries TRBV25-1 and TRBJ2-2; 9 bases map to TRBD2. CDR3 size: 15 residues. J lost 4 bases, V lost 5 bases, and 5 bases had no gene match. CDR1 and CDR2 from the germline V gene are MGHDK and SYGVNS. The CDR3 DNA reads TGTGCCAGCAGTCGAGCGGGAGGAGGCACCGGGGAGCTGTTTTTT. It is translated as CASSRAGGGTGELFF.

The rearrangement joins TRBV7-2 to TRBJ2-1; TRBD2 matches at 12 bases. Germline loops: CDR1 SGHTA, CDR2 FQGNSA. The V and J ends lost 5 bases and 6 bases, in that order; junction bases with no gene match: 14. The CDR3 has 18 amino acids. In nucleotides, the CDR3 is TGTGCCAGCAGCGCCGACCCGACTAGCGGGAGTAGGGGCAATGAGCAGTTCTTC. The encoded protein is CASSADPTSGSRGNEQFF.

This clone was seen a single time. The chain joins TRBV29-1 to TRBJ2-5; 8 positions agree with TRBD1. The CDR3 length is 13 residues. Per germline, CDR1 SQVTM and CDR2 ANQGSEA. V lost 8 bases to trimming and J lost 3 bases; unmatched junction nucleotides: 8. CDR3 nucleotides: TGCAGCACTACCAGGGGGCAGGAAGAGACCCAGTACTTC. Encoded protein: CSTTRGQEETQYF.

V is TRBV27 and J is TRBJ1-2; D gene unclear. Germline V gives CDR1 MNHEY, CDR2 SMNVEV (reference sequence). Trimming removed 4 bases at V and 2 bases at J, with 11 bases between. This CDR3 is 14 amino acids long. Here the CDR3 DNA reads TGTGCCAGCAGTTCCGCGGGTCTCAACTATGGCTACACCTTC. Protein: CASSSAGLNYGYTF.

This clone has more than one count but fewer than ten. The rearrangement joins TRBV16 to TRBJ1-1; TRBD1 agrees at 7 bases. Per germline, CDR1 KGHSY and CDR2 FQNENV. V lost 2 bases and J lost 4; bases outside the gene matches: 7. The CDR3 spans 15 residues. The CDR3 bases are TGTGCCAGCAGCCAAAGGGCAGGGGGGTCCACTGAAGCTTTCTTT. Its protein product is CASSQRAGGSTEAFF.

This clone was found a few times. The rearrangement links TRBV27 to TRBJ2-2; 10 bases are shared with TRBD1. V gave up 8 bases and J gave up 8 bases; unmatched junction bases: 14. Germline values: CDR1 MNHEY, CDR2 SMNVEV (reference sequence). The CDR3 has 16 residues. CDR3 DNA sequence: TGTGCCAGCTACAAATGGACAGGGGGGAGAGGGGGGGAGCTGTTTTTT. It codes for CASYKWTGGRGGELFF.

V gene TRBV14 combines with J gene TRBJ1-2; 12 bases agree with TRBD1. Trimming at V came to 1 base and at J to 8 bases, leaving 8 bases not matched to a gene. Germline V gives CDR1 SGHDN, CDR2 FVKESK. The CDR3 contains 16 residues. Here the CDR3 reads CASSQVAGTGGGGYTF. CDR3 coding DNA: TGTGCCAGCAGCCAAGTGGCCGGGACAGGGGGCGGAGGCTACACCTTC. Full variable domain (outside the CDR3, taken from reference TRBV14 and TRBJ1-2): EAGVTQFPSHSVIEKGQTVTLRCDPISGHDNLYWYRRVMGKEIKFLLHFVKESKQDESGMPNNRFLAERTGGTYSTLKVQPAELEDSGVYFCASSQVAGTGGGGYTFGSGTRLTVV.

J is TRBJ2-7 and V is TRBV2; D perhaps matches TRBD1 (6 bases). The germline V gene has CDR1 SNHLY and CDR2 FYNNEI. The ends were cut back, 5 bases at V and 2 bases at J, with 10 bases in the middle. This CDR3 has 13 amino acids. The DNA for the CDR3 is TGTGCCAGCAGTACGACAGGTCCCTACGAGCAGTACTTC. Protein product: CASSTTGPYEQYF.

The V call is TRBV6-5, the J call TRBJ2-3; the match to TRBD1 covers 7 bases. The CDR3 is made up of 12 amino acids. The ends lost 6 bases at V and 6 bases at J; junction bases unmatched: 3. CDR1 and CDR2 from the germline V gene are MNHEY and SVGAGI. The CDR3 DNA sequence: TGTGCCAGCAGCCGCAGGGGGGATACGCAGTATTTT. This encodes CASSRRGDTQYF.

The chain links TRBV29-1 to TRBJ2-7, with D possibly being TRBD1 (6 bases). Trimming pared 5 bases from V and 2 bases from J, leaving 7 bases between. The CDR3 loop spans 11 amino acids. Per germline, CDR1 SQVTM and CDR2 ANQGSEA. As DNA, the CDR3 is TGCAGCGTTCAGGGGACCTACGAGCAGTACTTC. Translated, it gives CSVQGTYEQYF.

V gene TRBV28 combines with J gene TRBJ2-2; 7 bases are shared with TRBD1. There are 15 residues in the CDR3. The V gene's germline CDR1 is MDHEN and CDR2 SYDVKM. The V gene end was trimmed by 5 bases and the J gene end by 5 bases; junction bases not matched to a gene: 8. CDR3 nucleotides: TGTGCCAGCAGTCCAAATAGGGGGCGAACCGGGGAGCTGTTTTTT. Its translation is CASSPNRGRTGELFF.

V gene TRBV5-1 combines with J gene TRBJ1-1, with D possibly matching TRBD1 (5 bases). Deletions cut 4 bases from V and 1 base from J, with 11 bases between. The CDR3 has 14 residues. Germline V CDR1 and CDR2: SGHRS, YFSETQ. DNA for the CDR3: TGCGCCAGCAGCGAAGACAGCAAGAACACTGAAGCTTTCTTT. Encoded protein: CASSEDSKNTEAFF. The entire variable domain, with the rest obtained from reference TRBV5-1 and TRBJ1-1, is as follows: KAGVTQTPRYLIKTRGQQVTLSCSPISGHRSVSWYQQTPGQGLQFLFEYFSETQRNKGNFPGRFSGRQFSNSRSEMNVSTLELGDSALYLCASSEDSKNTEAFFGQGTRLTVV.